This T cell receptor (beta chain) was sequenced during a study of PD-L1 blockade in urothelial cancer. Across the whole study: Patients with male sex and bladder-origin urothelial cancer accounted for about 85% of the roughly 30 enrolled. Study observations and caveats: Prediction of better survival came from below-median pretreatment blood TCR clonality.

Each PCR had synthetic TCR analog templates added to it as a spike-in. Sequenced by immunoSEQ multiplex PCR; TCRdb stores in-frame clones only, minus some. In the table there are 100,000 to 150,000 clones, roughly 82% of which are singletons. The germline V gene has CDR1 LNHDA and CDR2 SQIVND (reference sequence). Trimming stripped 6 bases from V and 4 bases from J, with 10 bases between. The CDR3 is 13 residues long. The time point here: peripheral blood 6 weeks after treatment start. Per patient, between 1 and 8 samples were collected at pretreatment and on-treatment time points. Notes on this clone: The antigen is not known.

The chain couples TRBV19 to TRBJ2-1; a weak D match, TRBD2 (6 bases). The sample was PBMCs, taken around atezolizumab (anti-PD-L1) treatment. The clonotype originates from a man aged 45 to 65 with urothelial cancer. The chain's CDR3 is CASRRGTYNEQFF. The CDR3 DNA is TGTGCCAGTAGACGAGGGACTTACAATGAGCAGTTCTTC.